This entry features one TCR beta chain sequence. The sample belongs to a study of blood T cells in healthy people across ages. A J-beta primer mix and a sample-barcoded 5' primer were used in a second PCR of about 7 to 12 cycles. TCRdb re-called the 5' RACE reads with MiXCR, one entry per CDR3 protein. The sample lists some 1.4 million distinct CDR3 sequences; roughly 40% were seen once. Germline V gene data show CDR1 as DFQATT and CDR2 as SNEGSKA (reference sequence). Trimming removed 5 bases from V and 11 bases from J, with 13 bases in between. CDR3 size: 11 residues. Source material: blood. This TCR was sampled from a woman under 30 in good health. The V and J genes are TRBV20-1 and TRBJ2-1; no reliable D call. The CDR3 loop is CSALAFEKQFF. CDR3 DNA: TGCAGTGCTTTGGCTTTCGAGAAGCAGTTCTTC.